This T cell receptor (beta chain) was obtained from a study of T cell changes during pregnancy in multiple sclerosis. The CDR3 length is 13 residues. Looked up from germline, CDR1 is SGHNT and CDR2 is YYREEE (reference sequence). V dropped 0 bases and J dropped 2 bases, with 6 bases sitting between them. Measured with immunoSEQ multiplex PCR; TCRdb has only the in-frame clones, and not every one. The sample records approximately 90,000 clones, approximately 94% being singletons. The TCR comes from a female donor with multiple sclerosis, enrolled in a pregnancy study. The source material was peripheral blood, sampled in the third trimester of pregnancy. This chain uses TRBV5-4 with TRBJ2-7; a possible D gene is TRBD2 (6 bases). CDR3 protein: CASSLERAYEQYF. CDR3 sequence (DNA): TGTGCCAGCAGCTTGGAGCGGGCCTACGAGCAGTACTTC.